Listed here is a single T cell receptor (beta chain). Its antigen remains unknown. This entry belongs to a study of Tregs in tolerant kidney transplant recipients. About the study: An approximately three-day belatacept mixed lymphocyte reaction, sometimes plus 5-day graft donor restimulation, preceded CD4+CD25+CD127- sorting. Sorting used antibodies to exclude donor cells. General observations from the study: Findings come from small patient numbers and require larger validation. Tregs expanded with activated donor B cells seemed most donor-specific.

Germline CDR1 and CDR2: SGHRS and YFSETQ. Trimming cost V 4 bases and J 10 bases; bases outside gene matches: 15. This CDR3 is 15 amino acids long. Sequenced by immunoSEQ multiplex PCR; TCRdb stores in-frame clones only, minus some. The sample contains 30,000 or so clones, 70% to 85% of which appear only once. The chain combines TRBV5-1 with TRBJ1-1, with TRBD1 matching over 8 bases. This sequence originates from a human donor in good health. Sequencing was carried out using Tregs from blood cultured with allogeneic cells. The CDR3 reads CASSRSGQAEGAAFF. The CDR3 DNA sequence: TGCGCCAGCAGCCGGTCGGGACAGGCTGAAGGGGCAGCTTTCTTT.